Sequencing of this T cell receptor beta chain was carried out in a study of Graves' ophthalmopathy and Graves' hyperthyroidism. This clonotype was seen ten or more times. The antigen remains unidentified. From RNA, the CDR3 regions of TCR beta chains were amplified and sequenced. RT-PCR in the first round used HTBI primers; a second-round multiplex PCR followed. TCRdb reanalysed the multiplex PCR reads using MiXCR and keeps one entry per CDR3 protein. Altogether roughly 480,000 distinct CDR3 sequences are present, roughly an eighth being singletons, with the ten largest covering about 9.4%. Study outcomes and limitations: The authors also found most expanded thyroid clonotypes above 0.001 frequency in blood.

V gave up 5 bases and J gave up 6 bases, with 29 bases separating them. CDR1 MDHEN and CDR2 SYDVKM come from the germline V gene. The CDR3 runs to 19 residues. The receptor was isolated from a woman in her 30s with Graves' ophthalmopathy. Sequences were obtained from blood. V usage is TRBV28 and J usage is TRBJ1-5; D is possibly TRBD1 (5 bases). The CDR3 DNA is TGTGCCAGCAGTCTAAAAATAGGGGTTGGGACGGTGGTCGGTCAGCCCCAGCATTTT. Translated: CASSLKIGVGTVVGQPQHF.